This entry features one TCR beta chain sequence. Only in-frame clones appear in the TCRdb table, and some are missing; sequencing was by immunoSEQ multiplex PCR. The sample carries about 110,000 clones, over 80% recorded once. The data stem from a study of blood T cell repertoires in COVID-19. CDR1 and CDR2 (germline): SGHTA, FQGNSA. CDR3 length: 14 residues. Trimming removed 1 base at V and 8 bases at J, with 14 bases between. The chain joins TRBV7-2 to TRBJ1-2; D unclear. This TCR came from a woman in her seventies with acute or convalescent COVID-19. Sequencing was done on a sample of peripheral blood. The CDR3 sequence is CASSLDEGAGGYTF. The DNA of the CDR3 is TGTGCCAGCAGCTTAGATGAGGGCGCGGGCGGCTACACCTTC.